This passage covers 11 T cell receptor beta chains from one sample sequenced in a study of glioma-infiltrating T cells after dendritic cell vaccination. Assay: immunoSEQ multiplex PCR; the TCRdb copy retains only in-frame clones and omits some. The sample has about 110,000 clones; nearly 90% are singletons. Time point here: after dendritic cell vaccination, including at tumor progression/relapse. This sample comprised blood, obtained after dendritic cell vaccination. Receptors were obtained from a human donor with glioblastoma.

The V gene is TRBV29-1, the J gene TRBJ1-1; D call uncertain. CDR1 is SQVTM and CDR2 is ANQGSEA in the germline V gene. Trimming removed 6 bases at V and 4 bases at J, with 18 bases between. The CDR3 is 14 amino acids. In DNA form, the CDR3 reads TGCAGCGTCTCAACGAGGCTAGAGGCCACTGAAGCTTTCTTT. Its protein product is CSVSTRLEATEAFF.

Only one count was recorded for this clone. The rearrangement uses TRBV4-1 and TRBJ1-4; 9 bases match TRBD1. The germline V gene encodes CDR1 MGHRA and CDR2 YSYEKL. V lost 4 bases, J lost 10 bases, and 4 bases stayed unmatched. The CDR3 contains 13 residues. CDR3 residues: CASSRGQGSKLFF. The CDR3 DNA sequence: TGCGCCAGCAGCCGGGGACAGGGCTCAAAACTGTTTTTT.

The chain combines TRBV7-2 with TRBJ1-1; 9 bases line up with TRBD1. Germline CDR1 reads SGHTA; CDR2 reads FQGNSA. V lost 7 bases to trimming and J lost 6 bases; unmatched junction nucleotides: 6. This CDR3 has 13 amino acids. For the CDR3, the DNA is TGTGCCAGCACCCCGACAGGGGGATCTGAAGCTTTCTTT. Protein: CASTPTGGSEAFF.

The V and J genes are TRBV6-1 and TRBJ2-1; D remains unclear. Germline loops: CDR1 MNHNS, CDR2 SASEGT. The CDR3 totals 11 residues. Trimming removed 6 bases from V and 7 bases from J, with 7 bases in between. DNA of the CDR3: TGTGCCAGCAGACAGTTAAATGAGCAGTTCTTC. This translates into CASRQLNEQFF.

V and J are TRBV11-3 and TRBJ2-5; 10 positions match TRBD2. V was pared by 5 bases and J by 5 bases, with 8 bases of the junction left unmatched. This CDR3 spans 15 amino acids. Germline CDR1 SGHNT, CDR2 YENEEA. The CDR3 DNA is TGTGCCAGCAGCCCTCTAGCGGGAGTAAGTGAGACCCAGTACTTC. It codes for CASSPLAGVSETQYF.

The count of this clone is one. This sequence joins TRBV5-1 and TRBJ2-5, with a possible D match to TRBD2 (5 bases). CDR1 and CDR2 from the germline V gene are SGHRS and YFSETQ. V gave up 0 bases and J gave up 2 bases, with 11 bases separating them. The CDR3 covers 15 residues. CDR3 DNA: TGCGCCAGCAGCTTGGCCGAGGGTTCACAAGAGACCCAGTACTTC. Amino acids: CASSLAEGSQETQYF.

This clone was recorded a few times. The chain's CDR3 is CASSNGNRVGEPQHF. The CDR3 region has the DNA TGTGCCAGCAGCAATGGGAACAGGGTAGGGGAGCCCCAGCATTTT. The chain is built from TRBV21-1 and TRBJ1-5; the table gives TRBD1 as D, unverified against the DNA. TRBV21-1 represents a pseudogene. This CDR3 has 15 amino acids.

The sample holds a few counts of this clone. The V and J genes are TRBV14 and TRBJ1-6; tentatively, D is TRBD1 (6 bases). CDR1 and CDR2 from the germline V gene are SGHDN and FVKESK. V was shortened by 2 bases and J by 6 bases, with 11 bases between the two germline ends. CDR3 length: 15 residues. The CDR3 spells CASSQRRGTNSPLHF. The CDR3, as DNA: TGTGCCAGCAGCCAACGAAGGGGGACTAATTCACCCCTCCACTTT.

The sample holds one count of this clone. DNA for the CDR3: TGTGCCAGCTCAGCTGCCTATAGAGGTGGCTACACCTTC. Translation: CASSAAYRGGYTF. The rearrangement joins TRBV18 to TRBJ1-2; D is undetermined. V lost 5 bases and J lost 7, with 14 bases in between. CDR1 KGHSH and CDR2 LQKENI come from the germline V gene. This CDR3 is built from 13 residues. Complete variable domain (other parts from reference TRBV18 and TRBJ1-2): NAGVMQNPRHLVRRRGQEARLRCSPMKGHSHVYWYRQLPEEGLKFMVYLQKENIIDESGMPKERFSAEFPKEGPSILRIQQVVRGDSAAYFCASSAAYRGGYTFGSGTRLTVV.

The CDR3 reads CAISQGALGSNQPQHF. In DNA, the CDR3 is TGTGCCATCAGTCAGGGGGCGTTGGGCTCAAATCAGCCCCAGCATTTT. The chain employs TRBV10-3 and TRBJ1-5; 8 bases align to TRBD1. CDR3 length equals 16 residues. Germline V lookup: CDR1 ENHRY, CDR2 SYGVKD. Trimming at V came to 5 bases and at J to 4 bases, leaving 10 bases not matched to a gene.

This clone was observed a few times. The chain combines TRBV2 with TRBJ1-2; D is possibly TRBD1 (6 bases). CDR1 is SNHLY and CDR2 is FYNNEI in the germline V gene. Between the trimmed V and J ends, which lost 3 bases and 3 bases, there was a span of 11 bases. The CDR3 totals 14 residues. CDR3 DNA: TGTGCCAGCAGTGATACAGGGCGTTACTATGGCTACACCTTC. Translated, it gives CASSDTGRYYGYTF.